Below, 3 T cell receptor beta chains from the same sample are listed, as sequenced in a study of blood T cell repertoires in COVID-19. Profiled with immunoSEQ multiplex PCR; TCRdb holds only in-frame clones, not every one. The sample holds about 48,000 clones, about nine tenths seen once. Sequenced input: peripheral blood. The receptors were sampled from an elderly woman with acute or convalescent COVID-19.

The chain uses TRBV6-1 and TRBJ1-2; D possibly corresponds to TRBD1 (5 bases). V gave up 3 bases and J gave up 3 bases, with 17 bases separating them. The CDR3 spans 16 residues. Germline CDR1 MNHNS, CDR2 SASEGT. Here the CDR3 reads CASSENPGEIYYGYTF. As DNA, the CDR3 is TGTGCCAGCAGTGAGAATCCGGGGGAGATTTACTATGGCTACACCTTC.

This chain joins TRBV10-1 and TRBJ2-5; 9 nucleotides agree with TRBD1. The germline V gene encodes CDR1 WNHNN and CDR2 SYGVQD (reference sequence). J was trimmed by 9 bases and V by 6 bases; bases with no gene match: 17. The CDR3 is 16 amino acids. The CDR3 spells CASRTRDRAYPRAQYF. The DNA for the CDR3 is TGCGCCAGCAGGACCCGGGACAGGGCATACCCCCGGGCCCAGTACTTC.

J is TRBJ1-1 and V is TRBV18; D is unclear. Trimming took off 6 bases at V and 2 bases at J, with 10 bases between the two ends. Germline V gene data show CDR1 as KGHSH and CDR2 as LQKENI. CDR3 length equals 13 residues. The CDR3: CASSRELNTEAFF. The DNA for the CDR3 is TGTGCCAGCTCCCGGGAGCTTAACACTGAAGCTTTCTTT.